What follows are 25 T cell receptor beta chains derived from one specimen sequenced in a study of blood T cells in healthy people across ages. Then a second PCR, running roughly 7 to 11 cycles, was carried out with a sample-barcoded 5' primer and a J-beta primer mix. TCRdb passed the 5' RACE reads through MiXCR, listing each CDR3 protein once. The sample has roughly 1.6 million distinct CDR3 sequences, about 32% seen once; the top ten hold around 10%. Sequencing was performed on blood. The receptors were sampled from a woman in her 30s in good health.

As to this clonotype: A junction boundary mismatches the germline segment, possibly from a read error. The genes are TRBV7-2 and TRBJ2-7; 7 bases are shared with TRBD2. The CDR3 totals 15 residues. From germline, CDR1 is SGHTA and CDR2 FQGNSA. The chain's CDR3 is CASSLAGGLKYGQYF. The CDR3 region has the DNA TGTGCCAGCAGCTTAGCGGGAGGGCTTAAGTACGGGCAGTACTTC.

V usage is TRBV29-1 and J usage is TRBJ2-3; 8 bases map to TRBD1. CDR1 SQVTM and CDR2 ANQGSEA come from the germline V gene. The CDR3 has 16 amino acids. V lost 7 bases to trimming and J lost 0 bases; unmatched junction nucleotides: 12. The CDR3 bases are TGCAGCGCAGCGCCGGGACAGGCCCCTAGCACAGATACGCAGTATTTT. Translating gives CSAAPGQAPSTDTQYF.

This rearrangement joins TRBV27 to TRBJ1-2; TRBD1 aligns across 12 bases. Germline V lookup: CDR1 MNHEY, CDR2 SMNVEV (reference sequence). V dropped 3 bases and J dropped 7; count of bases not matched to a gene: 6. The CDR3 has 15 amino acids. Here the CDR3 DNA reads TGTGCCAGCAGTTTGGGGGACAGGGGGCTTGGTGGCTACACCTTC. It is translated as CASSLGDRGLGGYTF.

V gene TRBV12-3 or TRBV12-4 combines with J gene TRBJ1-4, with D perhaps TRBD1 (6 bases). The germline V and J ends were trimmed by 3 bases and 4 bases, with 15 bases remaining between them. The CDR3 runs to 16 residues. The CDR3 region is CASSLGQGIGNEKLFF. The CDR3 region has the DNA TGTGCCAGCAGTTTGGGGCAGGGGATTGGTAATGAAAAACTGTTTTTT.

A few counts support this clonotype. The chain joins TRBV5-1 to TRBJ2-1; the D gene is possibly TRBD1 (5 bases). The CDR3 loop spans 13 amino acids. The V end was cut by 0 bases, the J end by 8 bases, with 9 bases between. Looked up from germline, CDR1 is SGHRS and CDR2 is YFSETQ. The CDR3 sequence is CASSLGQCDEQFF. CDR3 DNA sequence: TGCGCCAGCAGCTTGGGACAGTGTGATGAGCAGTTCTTC.

This clonotype was seen a few times. This chain joins TRBV5-6 and TRBJ2-6; D is unclear. The CDR3 loop spans 15 amino acids. Germline V gene sequence: CDR1 SGHDT, CDR2 YYEEEE. Trimming shortened V by 2 bases and J by 1 base, and 7 bases separated the two germline ends. The CDR3 sequence is CASSFRRSGANVLTF. CDR3 DNA sequence: TGTGCCAGCAGCTTCAGGCGATCTGGGGCCAACGTCCTGACTTTC.

The rearrangement uses TRBV6-1 and TRBJ2-1, with 10 nucleotides matching TRBD2. CDR1 and CDR2 (germline): MNHNS, SASEGT. The CDR3 runs 14 residues. V shed 10 bases, J shed 7 bases, and the junction held 10 bases outside the gene matches. The CDR3 region has the DNA TGTGCCACCGGGACTAGCGCTTCATATAATGAGCAGTTCTTC. Translation gives CATGTSASYNEQFF.

This clonotype has more than one count but fewer than ten. Just one base apart from a much larger clone, this may be a read error. V and J are TRBV20-1 and TRBJ2-1; no reliable D call. The CDR3 is 10 amino acids. Germline CDR1 is DFQATT and CDR2 is SNEGSKA (reference sequence). The V end was cut by 7 bases, the J end by 6 bases, with 7 bases between. The CDR3 DNA reads as TGCAGTGGAGGTAGCAATGAGCAGTTCTTC. This sequence encodes CSGGSNEQFF.

The chain couples TRBV20-1 to TRBJ2-7, with 8 positions matching TRBD2. The J call may not be correct, given that the DNA end is closer to TRBJ2-5. The CDR3 has 14 amino acids. Germline V gene data show CDR1 as DFQATT and CDR2 as SNEGSKA (reference sequence). CDR3 residues: CSASEVAGLETQYF. CDR3 in DNA: TGCAGTGCTAGTGAGGTAGCGGGGTTAGAGACCCAGTACTTC.

This clonotype was picked up a small number of times. The chain employs TRBV12-3 or TRBV12-4 and TRBJ2-1; D unclear. The CDR3 has 16 amino acids. Deletions cut 7 bases from V and 3 bases from J, with 19 bases between. This chain's CDR3 is CASTWSPRSLYNEQFF. The CDR3 DNA follows: TGTGCCAGCACCTGGTCGCCTAGATCACTCTACAATGAGCAGTTCTTC.

The J gene is TRBJ1-2, the V gene TRBV5-1; D is unclear. V gave up 4 bases and J gave up 4 bases, with 11 bases separating them. Germline V gene sequence: CDR1 SGHRS, CDR2 YFSETQ. The length of the CDR3 is 13 residues. The CDR3 reads CASSPKTRYGYTF. The CDR3 bases are TGCGCCAGCAGCCCCAAGACACGCTATGGCTACACCTTC.

The chain links TRBV20-1 to TRBJ2-7; D not certain. The V end was cut by 0 bases, the J end by 9 bases, with 9 bases between. Germline-derived CDR1 and CDR2 are DFQATT and SNEGSKA (reference sequence). CDR3 length: 11 residues. CDR3 amino acids: CSARDWNGQYF. The CDR3 DNA sequence: TGCAGTGCTAGAGATTGGAACGGGCAGTACTTC.

This sequence joins TRBV29-1 and TRBJ2-1; 12 bases are a match to TRBD2. The V segment lost 6 bases and the J segment 10 bases; nucleotides outside the gene matches: 7. The CDR3 has 13 residues. Germline lookup yields CDR1 SQVTM and CDR2 ANQGSEA. The CDR3 here is CSVARLAGVEQFF. CDR3 in DNA: TGCAGCGTCGCCCGACTAGCGGGGGTAGAGCAGTTCTTC.

This chain links TRBV7-8 with TRBJ1-1; D is unresolved. CDR1 SGHVS and CDR2 FQNEAQ come from the germline V gene. The ends were cut back, 1 base at V and 1 base at J, with 10 bases in the middle. The CDR3 spans 15 residues. DNA of the CDR3: TGTGCCAGCAGCTTAGGGTGGGTGGCGAACACTGAAGCTTTCTTT. Residues: CASSLGWVANTEAFF.

V and J are TRBV30 and TRBJ1-5; TRBD1 might be the D (5 bases). The CDR3 is 15 residues long. With 1 base removed from V and 4 bases from J, the gap between germline ends came to 14 bases. Germline V gene data show CDR1 as GTSNPN and CDR2 as SVGIG (reference sequence). DNA of the CDR3: TGTGCCTGGAGTGATGGCAGGGATTCGAATCAGCCCCAGCATTTT. Translating gives CAWSDGRDSNQPQHF.

In its sample, this clonotype was seen once. This chain connects TRBV4-1 to TRBJ2-7; D uncertain. The CDR3 consists of 13 residues. V was cut by 0 bases and J by 3 bases, with 6 bases left in between. Germline V gene data show CDR1 as MGHRA and CDR2 as YSYEKL. The CDR3 here is CASSQDMNYEQYF. In nucleotides, the CDR3 is TGCGCCAGCAGCCAAGATATGAACTACGAGCAGTACTTC.

This clonotype has only a few counts. J is TRBJ2-5 and V is TRBV7-9; D may be TRBD1 (7 bases). This CDR3 is 15 amino acids long. Germline V gene data show CDR1 as SEHNR and CDR2 as FQNEAQ (reference sequence). Trimming took 4 bases from V and 5 from J, leaving 17 bases between them. This chain's CDR3 is CASSSSTGAGETQYF. The CDR3, as DNA: TGTGCCAGCAGCTCCTCAACAGGGGCGGGGGAGACCCAGTACTTC.

As regards this clonotype: A read error may explain this, as a much larger clone is one base away. The chain uses TRBV20-1 and TRBJ2-3; D is ambiguous. The CDR3 consists of 15 residues. The germline V and J ends were trimmed by 1 base and 4 bases, with 15 bases remaining between them. Germline loops: CDR1 DFQATT, CDR2 SNEGSKA (reference sequence). This chain's CDR3 is CSARGGGNWADTQYF. The CDR3 nucleotides are TGCAGTGCTAGAGGTGGTGGGAATTGGGCAGATACGCAGTATTTT.

In its sample, this clonotype was seen many times. The chain employs TRBV28 and TRBJ2-5, with D unresolved. Between the trimmed V and J ends, which lost 5 bases and 5 bases, there was a span of 9 bases. The CDR3 is made up of 12 amino acids. Germline V gene sequence: CDR1 MDHEN, CDR2 SYDVKM. The CDR3 DNA follows: TGTGCCAGCAGTAAAAAACTGGAGACCCAGTACTTC. Amino acid sequence: CASSKKLETQYF.

This clonotype was counted only a few times. The gene calls are TRBV20-1 and TRBJ2-5; D is possibly TRBD2 (7 bases). This CDR3 spans 13 amino acids. The V end was cut by 5 bases, the J end by 3 bases, with 13 bases between. Germline CDR1 is DFQATT and CDR2 is SNEGSKA (reference sequence). CDR3 loop: CSAHRGAEETQYF. The CDR3 region has the DNA TGCAGTGCTCATCGGGGGGCCGAAGAGACCCAGTACTTC.

This clonotype was seen at least ten times. The chain links TRBV7-2 to TRBJ1-2, with D hard to call. The CDR3 length is 13 residues. Trimming left V 4 bases short and J 3 bases short, with 9 bases between. Germline-derived CDR1 and CDR2 are SGHTA and FQGNSA. CDR3 protein: CASSSDVYYGYTF. The CDR3 DNA sequence: TGTGCCAGCAGCTCGGACGTGTACTATGGCTACACCTTC. The complete variable domain, with remaining parts taken from reference TRBV7-2 and TRBJ1-2, reads GAGVSQSPSNKVTEKGKDVELRCDPISGHTALYWYRQSLGQGLEFLIYFQGNSAPDKSGLPSDRFSAERTGGSVSTLTIQRTQQEDSAVYLCASSSDVYYGYTFGSGTRLTVV.

The genes are TRBV7-9 and TRBJ2-1; D tentatively fits TRBD1 or TRBD2 (5 bases each). Germline CDR1 and CDR2: SEHNR and FQNEAQ (reference sequence). V was shortened by 3 bases and J by 11 bases, with 8 bases between the two germline ends. There are 11 residues in the CDR3. In DNA form, the CDR3 reads TGTGCCAGCAGCTTTGGGGGAAAGCAGTTCTTC. Translation: CASSFGGKQFF.

J is TRBJ2-5 and V is TRBV12-3 or TRBV12-4, with 9 positions matching TRBD1. Trimming took 11 bases from V and 2 from J; bases not matched to a gene: 9. This CDR3 contains 14 residues. The CDR3 reads CAACKGQGQETQYF. The CDR3 DNA is TGTGCCGCCTGTAAGGGACAGGGACAAGAGACCCAGTACTTC.

This clonotype came up a few times. This chain uses TRBV6-2 or TRBV6-3 with TRBJ2-1, with D perhaps matching TRBD2 (5 bases). Deletions cut 0 bases from V and 9 bases from J, with 15 bases between. Per germline, CDR1 MNHEY and CDR2 SVGEGT. The CDR3 runs to 15 residues. The CDR3 DNA reads TGTGCCAGCAGTTACTCGTGGACGGGAAGTGCTGAGCAGTTCTTC. It specifies CASSYSWTGSAEQFF.

V and J are TRBV7-8 and TRBJ2-7, with TRBD2 matching over 11 bases. V was clipped by 5 bases and J by 5 bases; unmatched bases: 8. Per the germline V gene, CDR1 is SGHVS and CDR2 is FQNEAQ. This CDR3 has 15 residues. The CDR3 reads CASSQTSGSSNEQYF. The CDR3 coding sequence is TGTGCCAGCAGCCAAACTAGCGGGAGCAGCAACGAGCAGTACTTC.